These 8 T cell receptor beta chains were sequenced from one sample in a study of T cells in Graves' hyperthyroidism and ophthalmopathy (dated by TCRdb to about 2019). Receptor amplification or capture employed multiplex PCR. Reads for this sample came from an Illumina HiSeq 2000. The TCR beta CDR3 regions were amplified from RNA transcripts. A first-round RT-PCR of the TCR CDR3 used the HTBI primer set with the Qiagen OneStep RT-PCR kit. Through fastp at Q25 and MiXCR, TCRdb rebuilt clones from the public reads, retaining in-frame beta chains. Rows with a matching CDR3 protein are joined into one entry that keeps the most common DNA and genes. The sample table records a few hundred thousand distinct CDR3 sequences; about 14% of these occur just once. About 18% of the sample is in the top ten clones. Material: blood. The receptor set was obtained from a woman aged 25 to 39 with Graves' ophthalmopathy.

This clonotype was seen many times. The rearrangement uses TRBV28 and TRBJ1-1; weak D call: TRBD1 (5 bases). The CDR3 is 14 amino acids. Trimming removed 2 bases at V and 4 bases at J, with 11 bases between. Germline CDR1 and CDR2: MDHEN and SYDVKM. In nucleotides, the CDR3 is TGTGCCAGCAGTTTAGAAGGGGTTACCACTGAAGCTTTCTTT. It encodes CASSLEGVTTEAFF.

This clonotype has a count of ten or more. The rearrangement joins TRBV2 to TRBJ2-7; D is perhaps TRBD1 (6 bases). V lost 5 bases and J lost 5, with 16 bases in between. The CDR3 contains 14 residues. The germline CDR1 and CDR2 sequences are SNHLY and FYNNEI. The CDR3 sequence is CASSLQGLVDEQYF. In DNA form, the CDR3 reads TGTGCCAGCAGTCTACAGGGTTTAGTCGACGAGCAGTACTTC.

At least ten counts were recorded for this clonotype. V and J are TRBV29-1 and TRBJ2-2; 7 nucleotides match TRBD1. The CDR3 consists of 14 residues. The junction had 10 bases not matched to a gene; V was cut back by 6 bases and J by 6 bases. The germline gives CDR1 SQVTM, CDR2 ANQGSEA. The CDR3: CSVPRQGISGELFF. Written as DNA, the CDR3 is TGCAGCGTGCCCCGACAGGGTATCTCCGGGGAGCTGTTTTTT.

This rearrangement joins TRBV10-3 to TRBJ2-1; no definite D call. V lost 1 base to trimming and J lost 6 bases, with 4 bases between them. From germline, CDR1 is ENHRY and CDR2 SYGVKD. The CDR3 runs 12 residues. The CDR3 bases are TGTGCCATCAGTGAGTTGGCCAATGAGCAGTTCTTC. Its protein product is CAISELANEQFF.

This clonotype was observed many times. The chain is built from TRBV20-1 and TRBJ2-3, with D possibly being TRBD2 (5 bases). The CDR3 contains 15 residues. Trimming removed 0 bases from V and 1 base from J, with 11 bases in between. From germline, CDR1 is DFQATT and CDR2 SNEGSKA (reference sequence). The CDR3 DNA sequence: TGCAGTGCTAGAGATCCGAGGGTTGGCACAGATACGCAGTATTTT. Amino acid sequence: CSARDPRVGTDTQYF.

The chain recombines TRBV24-1 with TRBJ2-1; TRBD1 aligns across 11 bases. Germline CDR1 reads KGHDR; CDR2 reads SFDVKD. The CDR3 sequence is 16 residues long. Trimming at V came to 4 bases and at J to 7 bases, leaving 8 bases not matched to a gene. CDR3 residues: CATSEYPGQGGNEQFF. In DNA, the CDR3 is TGTGCCACCAGTGAGTACCCGGGACAGGGGGGGAATGAGCAGTTCTTC.

Sample share makes this clonotype medium-sized. This chain connects TRBV11-3 to TRBJ2-5; weak D call: TRBD1 (7 bases). CDR3 length: 15 amino acids. Trimming pared 5 bases from V and 4 bases from J, leaving 17 bases between. Germline CDR1 reads SGHNT; CDR2 reads YENEEA. The CDR3 bases are TGTGCCAGCAGCCAAGGGGGCCCGGAGGGAGAGACCCAGTACTTC. Translating it yields CASSQGGPEGETQYF.

This clonotype turned up a few times. The CDR3 coding sequence is TGTGCCAGCAGCCTAAGGGGTAAAGATGAGCAGTTCTTC. This codes for CASSLRGKDEQFF. V is TRBV7-9 and J is TRBJ2-1, with TRBD1 as a possible D gene (5 bases). The CDR3 consists of 13 residues. V gave up 5 bases and J gave up 8 bases, with 13 bases separating them. The germline V gene has CDR1 SEHNR and CDR2 FQNEAQ (reference sequence).